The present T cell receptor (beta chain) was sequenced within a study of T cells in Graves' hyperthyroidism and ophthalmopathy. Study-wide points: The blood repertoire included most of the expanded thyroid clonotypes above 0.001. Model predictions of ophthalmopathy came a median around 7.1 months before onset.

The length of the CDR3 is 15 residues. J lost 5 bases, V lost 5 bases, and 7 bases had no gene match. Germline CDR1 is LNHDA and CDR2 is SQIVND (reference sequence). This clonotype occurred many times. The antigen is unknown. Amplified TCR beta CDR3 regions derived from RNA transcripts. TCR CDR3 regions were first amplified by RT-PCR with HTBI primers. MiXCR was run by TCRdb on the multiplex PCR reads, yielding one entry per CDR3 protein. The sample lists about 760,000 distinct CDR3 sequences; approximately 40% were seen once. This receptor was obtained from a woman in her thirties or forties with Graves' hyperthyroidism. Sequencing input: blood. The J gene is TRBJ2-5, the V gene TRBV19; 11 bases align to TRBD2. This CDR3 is CASSPGTSGWETQYF. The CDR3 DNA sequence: TGTGCCAGTAGTCCAGGGACTAGCGGTTGGGAGACCCAGTACTTC.